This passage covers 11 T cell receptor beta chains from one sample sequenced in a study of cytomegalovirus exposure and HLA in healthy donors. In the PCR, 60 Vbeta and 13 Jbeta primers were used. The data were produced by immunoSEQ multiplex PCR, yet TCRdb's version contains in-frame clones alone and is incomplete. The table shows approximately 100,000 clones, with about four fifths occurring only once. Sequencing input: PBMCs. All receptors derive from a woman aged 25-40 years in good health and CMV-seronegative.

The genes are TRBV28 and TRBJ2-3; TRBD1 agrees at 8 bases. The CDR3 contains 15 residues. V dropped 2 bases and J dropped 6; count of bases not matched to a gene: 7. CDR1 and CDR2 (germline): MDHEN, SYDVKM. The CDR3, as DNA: TGTGCCAGCAGTTTAGGAGGACAGGGTCGGGATACGCAGTATTTT. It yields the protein CASSLGGQGRDTQYF.

In DNA form, the CDR3 reads TGTGCCAGCAGCTTGGGGAGTTGGAATGAGCAGTTCTTC. Encoded protein: CASSLGSWNEQFF. J is TRBJ2-1 and V is TRBV5-6; D remains unclear. The CDR3 totals 13 residues. Germline V CDR1 and CDR2: SGHDT, YYEEEE. V lost 0 bases and J lost 7, with 8 bases in between.

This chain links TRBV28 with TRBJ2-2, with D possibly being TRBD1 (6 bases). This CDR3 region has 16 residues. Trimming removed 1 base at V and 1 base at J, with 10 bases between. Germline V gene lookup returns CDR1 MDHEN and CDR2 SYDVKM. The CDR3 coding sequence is TGTGCCAGCAGTTTATCCGGGACACTGAACACCGGGGAGCTGTTTTTT. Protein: CASSLSGTLNTGELFF.

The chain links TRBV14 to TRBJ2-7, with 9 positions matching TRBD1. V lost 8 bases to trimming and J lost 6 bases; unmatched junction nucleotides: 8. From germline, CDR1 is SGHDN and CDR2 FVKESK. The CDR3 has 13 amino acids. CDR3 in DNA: TGTGCCAGCTCCCGGGACAGGGCTCGCGAGCAGTACTTC. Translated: CASSRDRAREQYF.

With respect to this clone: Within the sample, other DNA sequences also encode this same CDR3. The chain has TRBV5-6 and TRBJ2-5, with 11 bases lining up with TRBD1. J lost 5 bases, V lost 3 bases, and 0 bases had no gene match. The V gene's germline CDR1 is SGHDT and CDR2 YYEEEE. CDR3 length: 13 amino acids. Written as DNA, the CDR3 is TGTGCCAGCAGCTGGGACAGGGGGGAGACCCAGTACTTC. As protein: CASSWDRGETQYF.

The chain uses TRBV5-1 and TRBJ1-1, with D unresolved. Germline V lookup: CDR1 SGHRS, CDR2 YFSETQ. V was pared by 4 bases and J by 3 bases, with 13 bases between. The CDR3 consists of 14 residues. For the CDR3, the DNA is TGCGCCAGCAGCCGAATCGGGCGGGACACTGAAGCTTTCTTT. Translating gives CASSRIGRDTEAFF.

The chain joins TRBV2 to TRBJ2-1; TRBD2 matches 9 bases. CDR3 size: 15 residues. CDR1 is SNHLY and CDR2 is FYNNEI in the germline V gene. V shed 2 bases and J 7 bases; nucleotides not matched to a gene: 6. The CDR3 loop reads CASSELAGGPNEQFF. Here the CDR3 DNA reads TGTGCCAGCAGTGAACTTGCGGGAGGGCCTAATGAGCAGTTCTTC. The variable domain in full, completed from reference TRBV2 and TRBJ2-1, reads EPEVTQTPSHQVTQMGQEVILRCVPISNHLYFYWYRQILGQKVEFLVSFYNNEISEKSEIFDDQFSVERPDGSNFTLKIRSTKLEDSAMYFCASSELAGGPNEQFFGPGTRLTVL.

In DNA form, the CDR3 reads TGTGCCAGTAGTAACGGACAGATTAATCAGCCCCAGCATTTT. This gives the protein CASSNGQINQPQHF. The chain uses TRBV19 and TRBJ1-5; weak D call: TRBD1 (6 bases). V lost 4 bases and J lost 4, with 11 bases in between. The length of the CDR3 is 14 residues. Germline V gene lookup returns CDR1 LNHDA and CDR2 SQIVND (reference sequence).

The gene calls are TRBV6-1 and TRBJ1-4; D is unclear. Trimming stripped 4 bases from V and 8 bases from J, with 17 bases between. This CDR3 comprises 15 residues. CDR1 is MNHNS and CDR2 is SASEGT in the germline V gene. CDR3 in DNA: TGTGCCAGCAGTGCAAGACTCAACTCTGGGGAAAAACTGTTTTTT. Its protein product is CASSARLNSGEKLFF.

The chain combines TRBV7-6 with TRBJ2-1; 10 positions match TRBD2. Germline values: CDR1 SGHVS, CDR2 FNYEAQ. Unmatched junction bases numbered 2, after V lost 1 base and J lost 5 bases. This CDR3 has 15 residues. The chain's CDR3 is CASSLGTSGNNEQFF. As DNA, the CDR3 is TGTGCCAGCAGCTTAGGGACTAGCGGAAACAATGAGCAGTTCTTC.

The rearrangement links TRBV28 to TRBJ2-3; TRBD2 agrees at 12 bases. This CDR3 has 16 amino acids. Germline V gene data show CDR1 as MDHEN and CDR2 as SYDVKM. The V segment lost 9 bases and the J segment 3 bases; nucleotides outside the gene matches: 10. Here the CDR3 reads CASHDPGTSGTDTQYF. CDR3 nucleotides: TGTGCCAGTCACGATCCGGGGACTAGCGGGACAGATACGCAGTATTTT.